The rows below give T cell receptor beta chains drawn from one sample of a study of cytomegalovirus exposure and HLA in healthy donors. Sequenced by immunoSEQ multiplex PCR; TCRdb stores in-frame clones only, minus some. Of approximately 170,000 clones listed, 85% were seen once; the top ten hold around a sixth. The sample consisted of PBMCs. The receptors were gathered from a man between 18 and 35 years old in good health and CMV-seropositive. The CDR3 runs from the conserved cysteine through the conserved F or W. The D gene is left open where the match is weak. Clone size, where shown, is once, few, many, or a class for clones that have expanded.

V	D	J	size	CDR3	DNA
TRBV27	NA	TRBJ1-1	NA	CASSLGGAVEAFF	TGTGCCAGCAGTTTAGGGGGGGCGGTCGAAGCTTTCTTT
TRBV5-1	TRBD1	TRBJ1-2	once	CASSLGQGFYGYTF	TGCGCCAGCAGCTTAGGACAGGGATTTTATGGCTACACCTTC
TRBV30	TRBD2	TRBJ2-7	NA	CAWRTPGLLTYEQYF	TGTGCCTGGAGGACCCCGGGACTATTGACCTACGAGCAGTACTTC
TRBV27	NA	TRBJ1-6	NA	CASRRQVDSPLHF	TGTGCCAGCAGGAGACAGGTTGATTCACCCCTCCACTTT
TRBV29-1	TRBD1	TRBJ1-5	NA	CSARQGAGNQPQHF	TGCAGCGCAAGACAGGGGGCCGGCAATCAGCCCCAGCATTTT
TRBV5-6	NA	TRBJ2-3	NA	CASSLAADTQYF	TGTGCCAGCAGCTTGGCAGCAGATACGCAGTATTTT
TRBV27	NA	TRBJ1-5	NA	CATAYRGSHQPQHF	TGTGCCACCGCATACCGGGGTTCCCATCAGCCCCAGCATTTT
TRBV7-8	NA	TRBJ2-1	NA	CASSLAGTGNNEQFF	TGTGCCAGCAGCTTAGCCGGGACTGGAAACAATGAGCAGTTCTTC
TRBV2	NA	TRBJ1-4	once	CASSEGSGGEKLFF	TGTGCCAGCAGTGAAGGCTCCGGCGGTGAAAAACTGTTTTTT
TRBV7-2	TRBD2	TRBJ2-5	NA	CASSLLGGGAQETQYF	TGTGCCAGCAGCTTATTGGGCGGGGGGGCTCAAGAGACCCAGTACTTC
TRBV19	NA	TRBJ1-1	NA	CASTRREMNTEAFF	TGTGCCAGTACCCGGAGGGAGATGAACACTGAAGCTTTCTTT
TRBV6-1	TRBD2	TRBJ2-7	NA	CASSEGEGSGREREQYF	TGTGCCAGCAGTGAAGGGGAGGGGTCAGGAAGAGAGCGGGAGCAGTACTTC
TRBV27	NA	TRBJ2-3	NA	CASSLRRDTDTQYF	TGTGCCAGCAGTTTAAGGCGGGACACAGATACGCAGTATTTT
TRBV18	TRBD1	TRBJ1-6	few	CASSQSTGATNSPLHF	TGTGCCAGCTCACAATCGACAGGGGCCACCAATTCACCCCTCCACTTT
TRBV5-1	TRBD1	TRBJ2-1	once	CASSAGQESSYNEQFF	TGCGCCAGCAGCGCCGGACAGGAGAGCTCCTACAATGAGCAGTTCTTC
TRBV25-1	TRBD1	TRBJ2-1	NA	CASSDTDRNEQFF	TGTGCCAGCAGTGATACGGACAGGAATGAGCAGTTCTTC
TRBV27	NA	TRBJ1-1	NA	CASGPVLMNTEAFF	TGTGCCAGCGGGCCAGTGCTCATGAACACTGAAGCTTTCTTT
TRBV7-9	NA	TRBJ1-2	few	CASSLPGKYGYTF	TGTGCCAGCAGCTTACCGGGGAAATATGGCTACACCTTC
TRBV11-1	NA	TRBJ2-1	NA	CASSFRGLSYNEQFF	TGTGCCAGCAGCTTTAGGGGACTGTCCTACAATGAGCAGTTCTTC
TRBV7-9	NA	TRBJ2-1	NA	CASSDRDNEQFF	TGTGCCAGCAGCGACCGGGACAATGAGCAGTTCTTC
TRBV6-6	TRBD1	TRBJ2-7	NA	CASRRTGLIYEQYF	TGTGCCAGCAGGCGGACAGGACTTATCTACGAGCAGTACTTC
TRBV7-3	TRBD1	TRBJ2-2	NA	CASSLEGAGTGELFF	TGTGCCAGCAGCTTAGAGGGGGCTGGGACCGGGGAGCTGTTTTTT
TRBV28	TRBD1	TRBJ2-1	NA	CASSTGQRYNEQFF	TGTGCCAGCAGCACGGGACAGAGGTACAATGAGCAGTTCTTC
TRBV5-4	NA	TRBJ1-1	NA	CASSFDPGNTEAFF	TGTGCCAGCAGCTTTGACCCGGGGAACACTGAAGCTTTCTTT
TRBV5-8	NA	TRBJ1-5	once	CASSLVSQGIDQPQHF	TGTGCCAGCAGCTTGGTTTCTCAGGGGATCGATCAGCCCCAGCATTTT
TRBV4-1	TRBD2	TRBJ2-1	NA	CASSLSSGAPYNEQFF	TGCGCCAGCAGCCTCTCTAGCGGGGCGCCCTACAATGAGCAGTTCTTC
TRBV7-9	TRBD1	TRBJ2-7	NA	CASSLPKTGGYEQYF	TGTGCCAGCAGCTTACCCAAGACAGGGGGCTACGAGCAGTACTTC
TRBV7-2	NA	TRBJ2-2	NA	CASSSPTGFTGELFF	TGTGCCAGCAGCTCCCCCACAGGGTTCACCGGGGAGCTGTTTTTT
TRBV10-3	TRBD1	TRBJ1-2	NA	CAISEWDRGRGYTF	TGTGCCATCAGTGAGTGGGACAGGGGGCGAGGCTACACCTTC
TRBV6-1	TRBD1	TRBJ2-2	NA	CASSFRGRNTGELFF	TGTGCCAGCAGCTTCAGGGGGCGGAACACCGGGGAGCTGTTTTTT
TRBV6-1	TRBD2	TRBJ2-7	few	CASSPREGSSYEQYF	TGTGCCAGCAGTCCCAGGGAGGGGAGCAGTTACGAGCAGTACTTC
TRBV28	NA	TRBJ2-7	few	CASSFHGRGSGEQYF	TGTGCCAGCAGTTTTCATGGAAGGGGGTCGGGCGAGCAGTACTTC
TRBV11-3	NA	TRBJ2-7	NA	CASSLVKGRRLDYEQYF	TGTGCCAGCAGCTTAGTTAAGGGGAGGCGGCTAGACTACGAGCAGTACTTC
TRBV28	NA	TRBJ2-1	NA	CASSLGGRDYNEQFF	TGTGCCAGCAGTTTGGGGGGGCGGGACTACAATGAGCAGTTCTTC
TRBV27	TRBD2	TRBJ2-1	once	CASSGEGYNEQFF	TGTGCCAGCAGTGGGGAGGGATACAATGAGCAGTTCTTC
TRBV10-2	NA	TRBJ2-7	NA	CASSGGYEQYF	TGCGCCAGCAGTGGAGGGTACGAGCAGTACTTC
TRBV2	TRBD1	TRBJ2-2	NA	CASSVQGASTGELFF	TGTGCCAGCAGTGTACAGGGGGCGAGCACCGGGGAGCTGTTTTTT
TRBV5-1	TRBD1	TRBJ2-1	NA	CASSLQGYNEQFF	TGCGCCAGCAGCTTACAGGGGTACAATGAGCAGTTCTTC
TRBV29-1	NA	TRBJ2-7	many	CSVEGGVIDEQYF	TGCAGCGTTGAAGGGGGAGTAATCGACGAGCAGTACTTC
TRBV19	NA	TRBJ1-1	NA	CASSIQVNTEAFF	TGTGCCAGTAGTATACAGGTGAACACTGAAGCTTTCTTT
TRBV27	NA	TRBJ2-1	NA	CASSGLDNEQFF	TGTGCCAGCAGTGGCCTAGACAATGAGCAGTTCTTC
TRBV5-1	NA	TRBJ2-3	once	CASSLDSGSDTQYF	TGCGCCAGCAGCTTGGACAGCGGCTCAGATACGCAGTATTTT
TRBV7-3	TRBD2	TRBJ2-1	NA	CASSLGGLAGGEQFF	TGTGCCAGCAGCTTAGGAGGACTAGCGGGGGGTGAGCAGTTCTTC
TRBV9	TRBD2	TRBJ2-1	NA	CASSYPGLAGGEGNNEQFF	TGTGCCAGCAGCTATCCGGGACTAGCGGGGGGCGAAGGGAACAATGAGCAGTTCTTC
TRBV6-4	TRBD1	TRBJ1-4	few	CASSDDRVGCFF	TGTGCCAGCAGTGACGACAGGGTCGGGTGTTTTTTT
TRBV7-9	TRBD1	TRBJ2-3	NA	CAYRTGPSGTDTQYF	TGTGCCTATAGGACAGGGCCTTCTGGCACAGATACGCAGTATTTT
TRBV19	NA	TRBJ1-1	NA	CASRVGRETEAFF	TGTGCCAGTAGGGTCGGCAGGGAAACTGAAGCTTTCTTT
TRBV28	TRBD2	TRBJ2-3	NA	CASSSYSGLAESTDTQYF	TGTGCCAGCAGTTCATATTCTGGACTAGCGGAAAGCACAGATACGCAGTATTTT
TRBV6-1	NA	TRBJ1-1	NA	CASSPEALGTEAFF	TGTGCCAGCAGTCCCGAGGCGTTGGGCACTGAAGCTTTCTTT
TRBV19	TRBD2	TRBJ2-2	NA	CASSTGLAPLRPGELFF	TGTGCCAGTAGTACGGGACTAGCGCCCCTCAGGCCCGGGGAGCTGTTTTTT
TRBV4-1	NA	TRBJ1-1	NA	CASSQNQGNTEAFF	TGCGCCAGCAGCCAGAACCAGGGTAACACTGAAGCTTTCTTT
TRBV5-6	NA	TRBJ2-7	NA	CASSLVGYEQYF	TGTGCCAGCAGCTTGGTCGGTTACGAGCAGTACTTC
TRBV6-1	TRBD1	TRBJ1-1	NA	CASSNTGAEAFF	TGTGCCAGCAGTAATACAGGGGCTGAAGCTTTCTTT
TRBV5-1	TRBD1	TRBJ1-1	NA	CASSPGQGTEAFF	TGCGCCAGCAGCCCCGGACAGGGGACCGAAGCTTTCTTT
TRBV11-2	TRBD1	TRBJ1-2	NA	CASRKPGQALHGGYTF	TGTGCCAGCAGAAAACCCGGACAGGCTCTACACGGTGGCTACACCTTC
TRBV5-1	TRBD1	TRBJ2-6	NA	CASSLGQGANVLTF	TGCGCCAGCAGCTTGGGACAGGGAGCCAACGTCCTGACTTTC